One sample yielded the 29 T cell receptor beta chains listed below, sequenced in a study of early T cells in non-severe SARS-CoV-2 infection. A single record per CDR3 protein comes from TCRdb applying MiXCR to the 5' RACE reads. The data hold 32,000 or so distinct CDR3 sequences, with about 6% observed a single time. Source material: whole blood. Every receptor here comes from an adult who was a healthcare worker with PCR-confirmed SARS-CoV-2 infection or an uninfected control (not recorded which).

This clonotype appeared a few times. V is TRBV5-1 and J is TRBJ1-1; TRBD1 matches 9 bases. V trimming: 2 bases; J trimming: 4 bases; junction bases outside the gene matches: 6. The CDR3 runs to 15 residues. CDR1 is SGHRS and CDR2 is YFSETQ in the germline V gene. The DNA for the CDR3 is TGCGCCAGCAGCTTTGAACAGGGGGCCCGCACTGAAGCTTTCTTT. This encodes CASSFEQGARTEAFF.

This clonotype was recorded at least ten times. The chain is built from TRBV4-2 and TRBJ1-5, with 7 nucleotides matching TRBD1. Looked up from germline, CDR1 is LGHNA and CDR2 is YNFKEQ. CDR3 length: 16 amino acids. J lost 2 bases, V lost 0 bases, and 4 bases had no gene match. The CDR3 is CASSQDRGTGNQPQHF. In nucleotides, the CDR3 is TGTGCCAGCAGCCAAGATAGGGGGACAGGCAATCAGCCCCAGCATTTT.

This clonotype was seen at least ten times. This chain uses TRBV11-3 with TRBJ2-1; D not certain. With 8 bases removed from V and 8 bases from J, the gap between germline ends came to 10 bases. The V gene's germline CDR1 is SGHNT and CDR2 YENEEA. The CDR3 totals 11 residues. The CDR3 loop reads CASGIGHEQFF. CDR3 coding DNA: TGTGCCAGCGGTATAGGTCATGAGCAGTTCTTC.

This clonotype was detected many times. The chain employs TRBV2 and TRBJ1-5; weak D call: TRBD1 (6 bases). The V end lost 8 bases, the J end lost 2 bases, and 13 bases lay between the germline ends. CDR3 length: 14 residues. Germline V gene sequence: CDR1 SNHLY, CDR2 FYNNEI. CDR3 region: CASGRGRGNQPQHF. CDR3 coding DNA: TGTGCCAGCGGTCGGGGGCGCGGCAATCAGCCCCAGCATTTT.

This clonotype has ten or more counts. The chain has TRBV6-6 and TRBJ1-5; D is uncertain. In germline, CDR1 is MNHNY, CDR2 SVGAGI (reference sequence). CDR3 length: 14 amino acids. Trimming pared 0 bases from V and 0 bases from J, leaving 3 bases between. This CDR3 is CASSYSSSNQPQHF. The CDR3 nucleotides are TGTGCCAGCAGTTACTCGAGTAGCAATCAGCCCCAGCATTTT.

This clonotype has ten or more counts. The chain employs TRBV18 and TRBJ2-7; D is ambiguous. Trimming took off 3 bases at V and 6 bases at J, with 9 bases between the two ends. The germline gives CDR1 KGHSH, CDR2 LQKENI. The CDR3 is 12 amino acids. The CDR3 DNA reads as TGTGCCAGCTCACCTCTTGGGTCCGAGCAGTACTTC. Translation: CASSPLGSEQYF.

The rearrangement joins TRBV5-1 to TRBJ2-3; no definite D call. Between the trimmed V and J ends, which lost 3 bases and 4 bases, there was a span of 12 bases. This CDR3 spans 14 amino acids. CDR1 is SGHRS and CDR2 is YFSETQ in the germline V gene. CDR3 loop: CASSYHGRPDTQYF. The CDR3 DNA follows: TGCGCCAGCAGCTACCACGGCAGGCCAGATACGCAGTATTTT.

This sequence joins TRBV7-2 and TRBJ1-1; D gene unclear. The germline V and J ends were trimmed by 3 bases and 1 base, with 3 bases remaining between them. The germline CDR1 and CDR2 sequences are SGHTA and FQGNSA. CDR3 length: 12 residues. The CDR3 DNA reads TGTGCCAGCAGCTTCAGGAACACTGAAGCTTTCTTT. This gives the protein CASSFRNTEAFF.

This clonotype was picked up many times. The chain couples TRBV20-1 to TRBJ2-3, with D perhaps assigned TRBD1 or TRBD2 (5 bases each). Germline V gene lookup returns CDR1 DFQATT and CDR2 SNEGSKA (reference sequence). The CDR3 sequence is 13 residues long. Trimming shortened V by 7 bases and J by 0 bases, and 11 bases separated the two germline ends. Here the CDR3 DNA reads TGCAGTGTACGTGGGGGAAGCACAGATACGCAGTATTTT. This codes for CSVRGGSTDTQYF.

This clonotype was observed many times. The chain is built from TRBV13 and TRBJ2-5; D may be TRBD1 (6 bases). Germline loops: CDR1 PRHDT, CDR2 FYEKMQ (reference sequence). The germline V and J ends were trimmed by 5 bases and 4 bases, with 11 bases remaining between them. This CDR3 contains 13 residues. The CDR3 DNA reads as TGTGCCAGCAGCCTCCGACAGGTAGAGACCCAGTACTTC. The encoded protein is CASSLRQVETQYF.

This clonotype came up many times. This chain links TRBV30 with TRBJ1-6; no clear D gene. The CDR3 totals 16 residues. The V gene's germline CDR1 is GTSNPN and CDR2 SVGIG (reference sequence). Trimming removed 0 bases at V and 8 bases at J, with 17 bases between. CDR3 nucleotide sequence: TGTGCCTGGAGTGTATTGGAGGGCCTGAAGGATTCACCCCTCCACTTT. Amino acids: CAWSVLEGLKDSPLHF. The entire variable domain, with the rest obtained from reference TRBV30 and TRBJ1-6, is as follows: SQTIHQWPATLVQPVGSPLSLECTVEGTSNPNLYWYRQAAGRGLQLLFYSVGIGQISSEVPQNLSASRPQDRQFILSSKKLLLSDSGFYLCAWSVLEGLKDSPLHFGNGTRLTVT.

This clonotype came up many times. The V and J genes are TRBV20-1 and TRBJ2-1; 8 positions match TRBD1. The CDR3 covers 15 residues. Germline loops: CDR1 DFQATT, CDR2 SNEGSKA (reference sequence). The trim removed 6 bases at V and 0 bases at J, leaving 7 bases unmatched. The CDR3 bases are TGCAGTGCCCGGGACAGGATTAGCTCCTACAATGAGCAGTTCTTC. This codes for CSARDRISSYNEQFF.

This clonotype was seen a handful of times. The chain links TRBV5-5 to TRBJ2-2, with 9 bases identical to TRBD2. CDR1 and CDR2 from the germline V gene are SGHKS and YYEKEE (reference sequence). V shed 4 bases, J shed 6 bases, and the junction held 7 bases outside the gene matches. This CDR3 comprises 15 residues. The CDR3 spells CASSPVAGAAGELFF. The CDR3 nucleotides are TGTGCCAGCAGCCCCGTAGCGGGAGCGGCCGGGGAGCTGTTTTTT.

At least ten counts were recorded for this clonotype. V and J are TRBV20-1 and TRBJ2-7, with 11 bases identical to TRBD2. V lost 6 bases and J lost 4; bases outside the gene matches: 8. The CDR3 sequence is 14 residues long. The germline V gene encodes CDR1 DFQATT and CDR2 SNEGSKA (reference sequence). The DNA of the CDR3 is TGCAGTGCCCCGGGACTAGCGGATGGGTACGAGCAGTACTTC. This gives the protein CSAPGLADGYEQYF.

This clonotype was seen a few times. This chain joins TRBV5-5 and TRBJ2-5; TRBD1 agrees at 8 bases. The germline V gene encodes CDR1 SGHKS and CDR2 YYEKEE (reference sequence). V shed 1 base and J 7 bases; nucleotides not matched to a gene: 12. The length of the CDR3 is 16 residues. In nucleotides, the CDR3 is TGTGCCAGCAGCTTGAACGGACAGGGTAAAATTGGGACCCAGTACTTC. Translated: CASSLNGQGKIGTQYF.

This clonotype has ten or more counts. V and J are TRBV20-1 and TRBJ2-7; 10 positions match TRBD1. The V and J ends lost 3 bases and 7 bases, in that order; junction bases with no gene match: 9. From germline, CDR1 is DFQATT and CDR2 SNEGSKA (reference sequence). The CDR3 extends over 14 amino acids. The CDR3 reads CSARRTGGLGEQYF. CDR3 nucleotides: TGCAGTGCTAGGCGGACAGGGGGGTTGGGGGAGCAGTACTTC.

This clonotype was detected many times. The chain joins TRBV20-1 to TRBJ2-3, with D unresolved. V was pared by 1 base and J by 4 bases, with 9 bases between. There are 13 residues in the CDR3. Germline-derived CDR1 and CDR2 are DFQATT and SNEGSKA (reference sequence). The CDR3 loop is CSARGTKADTQYF. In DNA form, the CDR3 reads TGCAGTGCTAGAGGTACGAAAGCAGATACGCAGTATTTT.

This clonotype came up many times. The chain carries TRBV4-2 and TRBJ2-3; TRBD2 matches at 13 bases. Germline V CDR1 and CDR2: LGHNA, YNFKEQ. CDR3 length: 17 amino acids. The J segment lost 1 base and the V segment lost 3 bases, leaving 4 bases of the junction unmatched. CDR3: CASSQELAGGGTDTQYF. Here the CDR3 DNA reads TGTGCCAGCAGCCAGGAACTAGCGGGAGGGGGCACAGATACGCAGTATTTT.

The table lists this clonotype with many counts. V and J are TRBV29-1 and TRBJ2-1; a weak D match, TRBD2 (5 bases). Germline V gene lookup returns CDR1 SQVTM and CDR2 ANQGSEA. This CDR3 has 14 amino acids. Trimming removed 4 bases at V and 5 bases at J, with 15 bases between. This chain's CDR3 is CSVVLLALDNEQFF. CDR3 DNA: TGCAGCGTTGTACTCCTAGCCTTGGACAATGAGCAGTTCTTC.

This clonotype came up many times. CDR3 sequence: CASSQAAAGGAYEQYF. DNA of the CDR3: TGTGCCAGCAGCCAGGCCGCAGCGGGAGGGGCCTACGAGCAGTACTTC. The rearrangement uses TRBV3-1 and TRBJ2-7, with TRBD2 identical over 10 bases. Unmatched junction bases numbered 7, after V lost 3 bases and J lost 2 bases. In germline, CDR1 is LGHDT, CDR2 YNNKEL (reference sequence). This CDR3 comprises 16 residues.

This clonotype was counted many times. For the CDR3, the DNA is TGTGCCAGCAGTTTTGAGGTCACCTATGGCTACACCTTC. Translating gives CASSFEVTYGYTF. V usage is TRBV12-3 or TRBV12-4 and J usage is TRBJ1-2; D not resolved. The CDR3 spans 13 residues. V was trimmed by 3 bases and J by 4 bases, leaving 9 bases between them.

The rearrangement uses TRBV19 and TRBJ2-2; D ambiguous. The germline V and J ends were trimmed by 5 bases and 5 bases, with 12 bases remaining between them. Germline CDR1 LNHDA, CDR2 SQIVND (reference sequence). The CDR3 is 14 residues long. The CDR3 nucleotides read TGTGCCAGTAGTTATGGGTCGGATACCGGGGAGCTGTTTTTT. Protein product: CASSYGSDTGELFF.

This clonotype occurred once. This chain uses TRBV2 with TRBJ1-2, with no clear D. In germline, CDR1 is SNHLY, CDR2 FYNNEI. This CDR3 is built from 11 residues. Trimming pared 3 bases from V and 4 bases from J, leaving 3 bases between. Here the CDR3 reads CASSEAYGYTF. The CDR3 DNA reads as TGTGCCAGCAGTGAGGCCTATGGCTACACCTTC.

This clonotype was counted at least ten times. Written as DNA, the CDR3 is TGTGCCAGTAGTGCGGACATTCTAGCGGGAGGCCGCACAGATACGCAGTATTTT. This codes for CASSADILAGGRTDTQYF. The genes are TRBV19 and TRBJ2-3, with TRBD2 matching 11 bases. V was pared by 5 bases and J by 1 base, with 11 bases of the junction left unmatched. Germline CDR1 LNHDA, CDR2 SQIVND (reference sequence). This CDR3 is built from 18 residues.

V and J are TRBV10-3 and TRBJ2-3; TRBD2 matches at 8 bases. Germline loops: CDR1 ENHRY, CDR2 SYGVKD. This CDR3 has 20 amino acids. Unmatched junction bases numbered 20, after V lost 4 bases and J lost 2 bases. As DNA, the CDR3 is TGTGCCATCAGTGGTGACGTCTCGGGGGAGTCTAGCGGGTTCACAGATACGCAGTATTTT. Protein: CAISGDVSGESSGFTDTQYF.

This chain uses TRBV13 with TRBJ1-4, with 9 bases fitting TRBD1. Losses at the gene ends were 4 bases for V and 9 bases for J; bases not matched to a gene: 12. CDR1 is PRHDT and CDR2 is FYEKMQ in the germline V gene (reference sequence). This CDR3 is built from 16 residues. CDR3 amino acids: CASSSDRTGVGKKLFF. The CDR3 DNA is TGTGCCAGCAGCTCGGATAGGACAGGGGTCGGGAAAAAACTGTTTTTT.

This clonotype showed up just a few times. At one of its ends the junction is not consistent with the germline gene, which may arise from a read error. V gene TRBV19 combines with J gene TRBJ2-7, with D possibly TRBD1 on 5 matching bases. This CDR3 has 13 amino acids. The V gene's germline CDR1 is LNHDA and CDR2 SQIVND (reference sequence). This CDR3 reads CASRDRPSYEQYF. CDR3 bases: TGTGCTAGTAGAGACAGACCCTCCTACGAGCAGTACTTC.

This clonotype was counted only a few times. CDR3 in amino acids: CASSPGGQGPSPLHF. In nucleotides, the CDR3 is TGTGCCAGCAGCCCTGGAGGACAGGGACCTTCACCCCTCCACTTT. The V and J genes are TRBV5-4 and TRBJ1-6, with 8 bases matching TRBD1. V was clipped by 4 bases and J by 9 bases; unmatched bases: 9. Germline V gives CDR1 SGHNT, CDR2 YYREEE (reference sequence). This CDR3 contains 15 residues.

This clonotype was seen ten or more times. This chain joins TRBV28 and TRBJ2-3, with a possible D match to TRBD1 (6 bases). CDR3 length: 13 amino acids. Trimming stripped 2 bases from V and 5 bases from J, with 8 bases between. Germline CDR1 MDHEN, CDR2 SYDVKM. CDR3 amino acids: CASSLHREDTQYF. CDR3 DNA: TGTGCCAGCAGTTTACACAGGGAAGATACGCAGTATTTT.